The 12 T cell receptor beta chains below come from one sample, sequenced in a study of cytomegalovirus exposure and HLA in healthy donors. Primers: 60 Vbeta forward and 13 Jbeta reverse. The protocol was immunoSEQ multiplex PCR, while the TCRdb copy is restricted to in-frame clones and leaves out a portion. The table shows 200,000 or so clones, with 77% occurring only once. The sequencing input was PBMCs. The source is a woman aged 25 to 39 in good health and CMV-seropositive.

The rearrangement uses TRBV27 and TRBJ1-2, with 9 nucleotides matching TRBD1. Germline CDR1 MNHEY, CDR2 SMNVEV (reference sequence). The CDR3 covers 12 residues. With V trimmed by 5 bases and J by 8 bases, 3 bases remained unmatched. In DNA, the CDR3 is TGTGCCAGCAGTCCGGACAGGGGAGGCTACACCTTC. Its translation is CASSPDRGGYTF.

This chain uses TRBV28 with TRBJ1-1; possible D gene TRBD1, 5 bases. Germline lookup yields CDR1 MDHEN and CDR2 SYDVKM. This CDR3 region has 13 residues. Between the trimmed V and J ends, which lost 10 bases and 5 bases, there was a span of 17 bases. The CDR3 sequence is CATSKQVRTEAFF. The CDR3 DNA is TGTGCCACCTCGAAACAGGTTCGGACTGAAGCTTTCTTT.

J is TRBJ2-6 and V is TRBV28; D may be TRBD1 (5 bases). The germline V gene encodes CDR1 MDHEN and CDR2 SYDVKM. Trimming took off 4 bases at V and 2 bases at J, with 6 bases between the two ends. The CDR3 length is 14 residues. The CDR3 DNA sequence: TGTGCCAGCAGTTCGACAGCTGGGGCCAACGTCCTGACTTTC. Translating it yields CASSSTAGANVLTF.

Only one count was recorded for this clone. V is TRBV28 and J is TRBJ1-5, with 7 bases identical to TRBD1. This CDR3 comprises 15 residues. CDR1 and CDR2 (germline): MDHEN, SYDVKM. V was clipped by 8 bases and J by 2 bases; unmatched bases: 9. CDR3 nucleotide sequence: TGTGCCAGCGCCCAGGGGGACCTGGGCAATCAGCCCCAGCATTTT. Protein product: CASAQGDLGNQPQHF.

In this sample, this clone turned up once. The chain recombines TRBV11-2 with TRBJ2-1, with 9 nucleotides matching TRBD1. Germline V gene sequence: CDR1 SGHAT, CDR2 FQNNGV. The CDR3 totals 16 residues. V lost 5 bases and J lost 1; bases outside the gene matches: 6. The CDR3 sequence is CASSPEQGASYNEQFF. CDR3 DNA: TGTGCCAGCAGCCCAGAACAGGGGGCGTCCTACAATGAGCAGTTCTTC. Complete variable domain (other parts from reference TRBV11-2 and TRBJ2-1): EAGVAQSPRYKIIEKRQSVAFWCNPISGHATLYWYQQILGQGPKLLIQFQNNGVVDDSQLPKDRFSAERLKGVDSTLKIQPAKLEDSAVYLCASSPEQGASYNEQFFGPGTRLTVL.

The genes are TRBV18 and TRBJ2-3; 10 bases line up with TRBD2. The length of the CDR3 is 15 residues. J lost 2 bases, V lost 3 bases, and 2 bases had no gene match. Germline CDR1 and CDR2: KGHSH and LQKENI. CDR3 residues: CASSPTSGLTDTQYF. CDR3 nucleotides: TGTGCCAGCTCACCGACTAGCGGGCTCACAGATACGCAGTATTTT.

In its sample, this clone was seen a few times. The V and J genes are TRBV2 and TRBJ1-6; D remains ambiguous. Germline V CDR1 and CDR2: SNHLY, FYNNEI. The CDR3 has 14 amino acids. Trimming removed 4 bases from V and 3 bases from J, with 7 bases in between. The CDR3: CASSAPVYNSPLHF. The CDR3 DNA sequence: TGTGCCAGCAGTGCACCGGTCTATAATTCACCCCTCCACTTT.

The chain uses TRBV5-1 and TRBJ2-1; 10 bases are a match to TRBD2. The junction had 16 bases not matched to a gene; V was cut back by 1 base and J by 0 bases. This CDR3 has 21 amino acids. Germline V gene data show CDR1 as SGHRS and CDR2 as YFSETQ. CDR3 sequence: CASSLPSSGTSAAGSYNEQFF. The CDR3 DNA is TGCGCCAGCAGCTTGCCTTCGTCGGGGACTAGCGCAGCTGGCTCCTACAATGAGCAGTTCTTC.

The chain recombines TRBV4-3 with TRBJ1-1; 9 bases align to TRBD1. V dropped 3 bases and J dropped 4; count of bases not matched to a gene: 9. CDR1 and CDR2 from the germline V gene are LGHNA and YSLEER. This CDR3 comprises 16 residues. Here the CDR3 DNA reads TGCGCCAGCAGCCACGGACCGGACAGGGGAAGCACTGAAGCTTTCTTT. The encoded protein is CASSHGPDRGSTEAFF.

V is TRBV30 and J is TRBJ1-4; 9 positions agree with TRBD1. This CDR3 region has 13 residues. Losses at the gene ends were 5 bases for V and 5 bases for J; bases not matched to a gene: 3. Germline loops: CDR1 GTSNPN, CDR2 SVGIG (reference sequence). CDR3 nucleotide sequence: TGTGCCTGGTCGGGACAGGGAAATGAAAAACTGTTTTTT. It is translated as CAWSGQGNEKLFF.

The rearrangement joins TRBV7-9 to TRBJ2-7; D is perhaps TRBD2 (5 bases). This CDR3 is 12 amino acids long. Trimming removed 5 bases from V and 7 bases from J, with 12 bases in between. Germline lookup yields CDR1 SEHNR and CDR2 FQNEAQ (reference sequence). The CDR3 DNA reads as TGTGCCAGCAGCCCCCTATCGGGAGAGCAGTACTTC. Translation: CASSPLSGEQYF. Based on the CDR3 plus reference TRBV7-9 and TRBJ2-7, the full variable domain is DTGVSQNPRHKITKRGQNVTFRCDPISEHNRLYWYRQTLGQGPEFLTYFQNEAQLEKSRLLSDRFSAERPKGSFSTLEIQRTEQGDSAMYLCASSPLSGEQYFGPGTRLTVT.

This chain uses TRBV28 with TRBJ2-7; D may be TRBD1 (6 bases). The CDR3 spans 16 residues. Trimming pared 4 bases from V and 0 bases from J, leaving 16 bases between. Germline CDR1 MDHEN, CDR2 SYDVKM. The CDR3, as DNA: TGTGCCAGCAGTTCCACCGGACAGTGGGGCTCCTACGAGCAGTACTTC. Its translation is CASSSTGQWGSYEQYF.